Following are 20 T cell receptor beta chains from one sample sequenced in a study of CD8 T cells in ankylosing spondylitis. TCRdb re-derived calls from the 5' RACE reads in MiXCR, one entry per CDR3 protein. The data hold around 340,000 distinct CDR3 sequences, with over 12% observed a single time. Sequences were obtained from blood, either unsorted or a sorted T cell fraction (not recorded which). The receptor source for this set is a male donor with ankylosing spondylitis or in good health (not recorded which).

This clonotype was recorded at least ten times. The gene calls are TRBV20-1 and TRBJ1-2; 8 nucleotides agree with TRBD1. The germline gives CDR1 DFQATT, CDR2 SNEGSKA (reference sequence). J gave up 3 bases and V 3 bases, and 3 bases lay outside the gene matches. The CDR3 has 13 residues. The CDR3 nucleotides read TGCAGTGCTAGTGACAGGGGCGACTATGGCTACACCTTC. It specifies CSASDRGDYGYTF.

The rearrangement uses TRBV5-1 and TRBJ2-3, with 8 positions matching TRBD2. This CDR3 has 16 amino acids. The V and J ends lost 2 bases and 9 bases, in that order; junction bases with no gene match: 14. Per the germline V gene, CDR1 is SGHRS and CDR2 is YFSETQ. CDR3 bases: TGCGCCAGCAGCTTCCCCGGGGGGGCCGGTGGAGTCACGCAGTATTTT. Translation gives CASSFPGGAGGVTQYF.

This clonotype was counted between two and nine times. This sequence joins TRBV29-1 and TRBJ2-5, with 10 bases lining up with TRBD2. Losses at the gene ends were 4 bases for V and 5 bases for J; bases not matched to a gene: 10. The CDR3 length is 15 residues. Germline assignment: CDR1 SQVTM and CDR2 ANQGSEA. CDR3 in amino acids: CSVVPLAGAVETQYF. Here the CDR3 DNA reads TGCAGCGTTGTACCCCTAGCGGGAGCGGTGGAGACCCAGTACTTC.

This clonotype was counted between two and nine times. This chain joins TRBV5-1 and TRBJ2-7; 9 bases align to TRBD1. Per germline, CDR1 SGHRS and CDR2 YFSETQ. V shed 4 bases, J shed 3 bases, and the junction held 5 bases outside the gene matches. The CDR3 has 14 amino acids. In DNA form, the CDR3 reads TGCGCCAGCAGCGCGGGACAGGGTTTCTACGAGCAGTACTTC. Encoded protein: CASSAGQGFYEQYF.

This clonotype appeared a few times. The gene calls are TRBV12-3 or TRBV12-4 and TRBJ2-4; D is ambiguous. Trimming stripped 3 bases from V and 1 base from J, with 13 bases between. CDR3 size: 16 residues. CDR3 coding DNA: TGTGCCAGCAGTTTTTCGGGTCCTGTGGCCAAAAACATTCAGTACTTC. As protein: CASSFSGPVAKNIQYF.

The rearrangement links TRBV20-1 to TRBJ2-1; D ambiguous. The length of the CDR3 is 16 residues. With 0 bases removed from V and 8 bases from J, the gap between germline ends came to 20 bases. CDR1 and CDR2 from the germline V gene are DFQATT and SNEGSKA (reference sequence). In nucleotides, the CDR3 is TGCAGTGCTAGAGATCGGCCCCAGAAAGTTCTCGATGAGCAGTTCTTC. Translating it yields CSARDRPQKVLDEQFF.

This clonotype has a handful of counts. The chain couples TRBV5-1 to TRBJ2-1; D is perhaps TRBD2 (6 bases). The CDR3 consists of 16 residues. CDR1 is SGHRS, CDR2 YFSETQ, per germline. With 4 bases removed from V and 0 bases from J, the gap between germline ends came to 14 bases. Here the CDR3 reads CASSPGTSNSYNEQFF. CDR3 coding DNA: TGCGCCAGCAGCCCCGGGACTTCTAACTCCTACAATGAGCAGTTCTTC.

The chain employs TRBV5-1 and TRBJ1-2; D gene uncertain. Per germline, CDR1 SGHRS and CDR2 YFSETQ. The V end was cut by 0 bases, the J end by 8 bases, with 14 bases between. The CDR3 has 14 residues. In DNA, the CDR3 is TGCGCCAGCAGCTTGGCCTCACCGCCGAACGGCTACACCTTC. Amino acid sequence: CASSLASPPNGYTF.

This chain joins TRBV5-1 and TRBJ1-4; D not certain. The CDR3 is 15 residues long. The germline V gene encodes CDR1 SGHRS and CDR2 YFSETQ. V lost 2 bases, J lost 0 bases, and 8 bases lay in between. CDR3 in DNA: TGCGCCAGCAGCTTAAACAGAGCAACTAATGAAAAACTGTTTTTT. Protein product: CASSLNRATNEKLFF.

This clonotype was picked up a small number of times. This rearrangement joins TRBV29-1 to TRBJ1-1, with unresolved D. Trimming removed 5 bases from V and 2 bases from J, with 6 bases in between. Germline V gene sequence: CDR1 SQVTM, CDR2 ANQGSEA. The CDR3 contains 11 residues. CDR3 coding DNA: TGCAGCGTTATGGCAAACACTGAAGCTTTCTTT. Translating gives CSVMANTEAFF.

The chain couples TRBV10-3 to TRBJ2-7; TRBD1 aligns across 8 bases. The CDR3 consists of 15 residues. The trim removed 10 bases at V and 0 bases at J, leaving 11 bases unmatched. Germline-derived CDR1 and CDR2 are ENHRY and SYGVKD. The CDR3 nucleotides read TGTGCCACACAGGACAGGGATAAACTCTCCTACGAGCAGTACTTC. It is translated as CATQDRDKLSYEQYF.

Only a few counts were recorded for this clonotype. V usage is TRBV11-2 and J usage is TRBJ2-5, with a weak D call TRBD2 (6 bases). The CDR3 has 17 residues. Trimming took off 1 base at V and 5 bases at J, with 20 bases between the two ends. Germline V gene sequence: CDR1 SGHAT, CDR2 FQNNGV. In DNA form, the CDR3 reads TGTGCCAGCAGCTTAGGGGGTTTGGGGACTCCAGGGGAGACCCAGTACTTC. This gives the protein CASSLGGLGTPGETQYF.

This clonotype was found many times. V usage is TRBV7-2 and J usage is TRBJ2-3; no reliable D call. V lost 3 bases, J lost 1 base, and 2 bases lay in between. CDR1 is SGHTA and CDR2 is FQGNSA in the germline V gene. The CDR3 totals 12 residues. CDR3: CASSFGTDTQYF. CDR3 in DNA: TGTGCCAGCAGCTTCGGCACAGATACGCAGTATTTT.

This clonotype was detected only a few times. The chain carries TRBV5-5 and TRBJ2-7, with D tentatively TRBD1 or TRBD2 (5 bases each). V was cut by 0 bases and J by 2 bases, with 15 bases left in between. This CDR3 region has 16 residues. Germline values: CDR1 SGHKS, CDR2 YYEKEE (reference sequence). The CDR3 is CASSLDPSGTTYEQYF. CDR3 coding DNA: TGTGCCAGCAGCTTGGACCCATCCGGGACGACCTACGAGCAGTACTTC.

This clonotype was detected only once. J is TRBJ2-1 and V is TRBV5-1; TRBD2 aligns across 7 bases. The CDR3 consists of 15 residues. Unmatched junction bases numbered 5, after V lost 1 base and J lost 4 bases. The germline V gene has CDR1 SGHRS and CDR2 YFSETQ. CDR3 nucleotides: TGCGCCAGCAGCTTGCAGGCTAGCGGATACAATGAGCAGTTCTTC. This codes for CASSLQASGYNEQFF.

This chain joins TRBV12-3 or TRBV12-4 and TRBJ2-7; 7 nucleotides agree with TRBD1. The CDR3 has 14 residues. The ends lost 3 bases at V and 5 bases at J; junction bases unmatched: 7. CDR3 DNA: TGTGCCAGCAGTTTTACAGGGGATCCCCACGAGCAGTACTTC. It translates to CASSFTGDPHEQYF.

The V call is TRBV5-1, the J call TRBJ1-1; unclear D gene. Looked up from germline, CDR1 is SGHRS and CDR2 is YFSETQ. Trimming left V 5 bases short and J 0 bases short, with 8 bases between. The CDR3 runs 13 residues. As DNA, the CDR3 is TGCGCCAGCAGGCCTACAATGAACACTGAAGCTTTCTTT. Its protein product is CASRPTMNTEAFF.

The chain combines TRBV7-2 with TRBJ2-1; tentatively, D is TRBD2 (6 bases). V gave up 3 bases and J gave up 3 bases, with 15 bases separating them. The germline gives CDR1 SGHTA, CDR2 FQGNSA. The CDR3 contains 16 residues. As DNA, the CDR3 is TGTGCCAGCAGCTTTAGCGGAAGCAATTACTACAATGAGCAGTTCTTC. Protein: CASSFSGSNYYNEQFF.

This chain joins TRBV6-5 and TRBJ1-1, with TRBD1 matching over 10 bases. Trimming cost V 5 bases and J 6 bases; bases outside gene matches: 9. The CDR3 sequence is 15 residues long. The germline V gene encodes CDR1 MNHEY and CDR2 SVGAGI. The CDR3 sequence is CASSTPGQGTSEAFF. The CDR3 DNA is TGTGCCAGCAGTACTCCGGGACAGGGGACTTCTGAAGCTTTCTTT.

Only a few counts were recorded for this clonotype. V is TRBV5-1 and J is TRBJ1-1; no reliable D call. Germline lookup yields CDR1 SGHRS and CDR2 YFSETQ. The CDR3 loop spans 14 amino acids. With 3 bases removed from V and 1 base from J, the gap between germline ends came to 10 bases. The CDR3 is CASSWDPSNTEAFF. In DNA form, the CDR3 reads TGCGCCAGCAGCTGGGATCCGTCGAACACTGAAGCTTTCTTT.